This TCR beta chain was documented in a study of blood T cell repertoires in COVID-19. The CDR3 extends over 14 amino acids. The ends were cut back, 5 bases at V and 4 bases at J, with 13 bases in the middle. CDR1 is SGHDT and CDR2 is YYEEEE in the germline V gene. Here immunoSEQ multiplex PCR was the method, and the copy in TCRdb shows in-frame clones only, minus some. The data hold some 120,000 clones, with about 88% observed a single time. Sequencing used peripheral blood. The sequence was obtained from a man in his 60s with COVID-19, enrolled during active disease. The V and J genes are TRBV5-6 and TRBJ1-3, with D perhaps TRBD1 (6 bases). The CDR3 loop is CASSSRGAGNTIYF. In DNA form, the CDR3 reads TGTGCCAGCAGTTCCAGGGGAGCGGGAAACACCATATATTTT.